This T cell receptor delta chain was retrieved from a study of gamma-delta T cells after stem cell transplantation. TCRdb fed the RT-PCR reads into CATT to redo clone calling. The sample yields roughly 1,200 delta-chain clones, around 41% seen once. By sample fraction, this clone is large. Other DNA sequences of this sample code for an identical CDR3. This CDR3 is 14 amino acids long. The V gene's germline CDR1 is GEAIGNYY and CDR2 EKD. V lost 0 bases and J lost 3, with 10 bases in between. The clonotype was recovered from a human donor. It is not recorded whose cells these are; they may come from a transplant donor. This table probably holds off-target reads from a library built for another chain. The chain employs TRDV2 and TRDJ1; D is uncertain. Specimen: gamma-delta T cells. CDR3 sequence (DNA): TGTGCCTGTGACACCGTTTCTCACCCCGATAAACTCATCTTT. Its protein is CACDTVSHPDKLIF.